This T cell receptor (beta chain) emerged from a study of blood T cell repertoires in COVID-19. Study in general: The United States, Italy and Spain supplied acute and convalescent COVID-19 samples. Sources were T cells, B-cell-depleted T cells, or PBMCs; the material itself was cDNA or gDNA.

In the original workflow: How many nucleated cells were present was estimated from reference gene primer amplification. Measured with immunoSEQ multiplex PCR; TCRdb has only the in-frame clones, and not every one. The V and J calls and the clone size are those of that table, but D and trimming were determined from the DNA. The table includes a few hundred thousand clones, 83% detected once. Symptom resolution, clearance, or two negative PCRs marked donors in Cohort 3 as recovered. The germline gives CDR1 LGHNA, CDR2 YSLEER. The ends lost 2 bases at V and 2 bases at J; junction bases unmatched: 8. The CDR3 has 17 residues.

This TCR was recovered from a woman in her 50s who had recovered from COVID-19. The chain uses TRBV4-3 and TRBJ1-3, with 8 positions matching TRBD1. The sample comprised PBMCs or T cells enriched from blood (not recorded which). The CDR3 loop reads CASSQYFPGGAGNTIYF. CDR3 DNA: TGCGCCAGCAGCCAATATTTTCCAGGGGGCGCTGGAAACACCATATATTTT.